This passage covers 11 T cell receptor beta chains from one sample sequenced in a study of T-cell memory formation after mild COVID-19. TCRdb re-called the 5' RACE reads with MiXCR, one entry per CDR3 protein. The table records roughly 200,000 distinct CDR3 sequences, 15% to 20% of them present only once. The sample consisted of PBMCs or a T cell subset sorted from them (not recorded which). These receptors were collected from an adult woman who had mild COVID-19 (a few samples of this study predate the infection). Cell type and time point are not known.

The gene calls are TRBV20-1 and TRBJ2-1, with a tentative D call TRBD1 (6 bases). Trimming left V 5 bases short and J 0 bases short, with 17 bases between. Germline CDR1 reads DFQATT; CDR2 reads SNEGSKA (reference sequence). The CDR3 has 16 amino acids. The CDR3 here is CSAPRITGNSYNEQFF. The CDR3 region has the DNA TGCAGTGCTCCCCGGATAACAGGGAACTCCTACAATGAGCAGTTCTTC.

This clonotype has more than one count but fewer than ten. The chain employs TRBV29-1 and TRBJ1-2; D is unresolved. The germline CDR1 and CDR2 sequences are SQVTM and ANQGSEA. V was shortened by 4 bases and J by 14 bases, with 14 bases between the two germline ends. The CDR3 spans 10 residues. The CDR3 DNA is TGCAGCGTTGGGGTCCTATACTTAACCTTC. Amino acids: CSVGVLYLTF.

The V and J genes are TRBV7-2 and TRBJ2-3; 10 bases map to TRBD1. The CDR3 runs to 19 residues. V shed 0 bases and J 8 bases; nucleotides not matched to a gene: 17. CDR1 and CDR2 from the germline V gene are SGHTA and FQGNSA. The CDR3 protein is CASSLALMSGTGAFVTQYF. CDR3 nucleotide sequence: TGTGCCAGCAGCTTAGCGCTAATGTCCGGGACAGGGGCCTTCGTTACGCAGTATTTT. The variable domain in full, with the rest retrieved from reference TRBV7-2 and TRBJ2-3, is GAGVSQSPSNKVTEKGKDVELRCDPISGHTALYWYRQSLGQGLEFLIYFQGNSAPDKSGLPSDRFSAERTGGSVSTLTIQRTQQEDSAVYLCASSLALMSGTGAFVTQYFGPGTRLTVL.

The chain joins TRBV27 to TRBJ2-3; D unclear. Germline V lookup: CDR1 MNHEY, CDR2 SMNVEV (reference sequence). V shed 3 bases and J shed 2 bases, with 9 bases lying between them. This CDR3 contains 14 residues. CDR3 region: CASSLDRNTDTQYF. The CDR3, as DNA: TGTGCCAGCAGTTTGGATAGGAACACAGATACGCAGTATTTT.

This clonotype appeared many times. The chain carries TRBV20-1 and TRBJ2-1; TRBD2 matches at 10 bases. The germline V gene encodes CDR1 DFQATT and CDR2 SNEGSKA (reference sequence). V trimming: 3 bases; J trimming: 8 bases; junction bases outside the gene matches: 7. The CDR3 is 14 residues long. The CDR3: CSARWRTSGDEQFF. The CDR3 coding sequence is TGCAGTGCTAGGTGGAGGACTAGCGGCGATGAGCAGTTCTTC.

In this sample, this clonotype turned up a few times. The chain carries TRBV18 and TRBJ2-3; 7 nucleotides match TRBD1. The CDR3 is made up of 15 amino acids. J lost 4 bases, V lost 1 base, and 5 bases had no gene match. The germline gives CDR1 KGHSH, CDR2 LQKENI. The CDR3 here is CASSPRQGEPDTQYF. CDR3 DNA sequence: TGTGCCAGCTCACCACGACAGGGTGAACCAGATACGCAGTATTTT.

The table lists this clonotype with a few counts. The chain employs TRBV7-2 and TRBJ1-1; 7 bases are a match to TRBD1. CDR3 length equals 14 residues. Germline loops: CDR1 SGHTA, CDR2 FQGNSA. V dropped 4 bases and J dropped 10; count of bases not matched to a gene: 12. In nucleotides, the CDR3 is TGTGCCAGCAGCTCCCCCACAGGGGAAGGGGGAGCTTTCTTT. It translates to CASSSPTGEGGAFF.

This clonotype was observed at least ten times. This chain links TRBV9 with TRBJ2-5; a weak D match, TRBD2 (6 bases). Germline-derived CDR1 and CDR2 are SGDLS and YYNGEE. CDR3 length equals 15 residues. Trimming cost V 0 bases and J 2 bases, with 11 bases left between them. The CDR3 bases are TGTGCCAGCAGCGTAGCTGGACTAACTCAAGAGACCCAGTACTTC. It is translated as CASSVAGLTQETQYF. The entire variable domain, with the rest obtained from reference TRBV9 and TRBJ2-5, is as follows: DSGVTQTPKHLITATGQRVTLRCSPRSGDLSVYWYQQSLDQGLQFLIQYYNGEERAKGNILERFSAQQFPDLHSELNLSSLELGDSALYFCASSVAGLTQETQYFGPGTRLLVL.

The chain has TRBV5-4 and TRBJ2-1, with D possibly being TRBD2 (5 bases). The CDR3 has 12 residues. The V gene's germline CDR1 is SGHNT and CDR2 YYREEE (reference sequence). Deletions cut 4 bases from V and 7 bases from J, with 9 bases between. The CDR3, as DNA: TGTGCCAGCAGCCCTGAGCGGAATGAGCAGTTCTTC. This translates into CASSPERNEQFF.

The chain is built from TRBV14 and TRBJ2-1; D may correspond to TRBD1 or TRBD2 (5 bases each). Trimming stripped 4 bases from V and 0 bases from J, with 7 bases between. Germline V lookup: CDR1 SGHDN, CDR2 FVKESK. The CDR3 loop spans 14 amino acids. CDR3 DNA sequence: TGTGCCAGCAGCCGGGGGAGCTCCTACAATGAGCAGTTCTTC. It yields the protein CASSRGSSYNEQFF.

This CDR3 reads CASSVRIAGGEQYF. CDR3 DNA: TGTGCCAGCAGCGTCAGAATAGCGGGAGGCGAGCAGTACTTC. This chain joins TRBV9 and TRBJ2-7, with 10 bases identical to TRBD2. This CDR3 has 14 residues. In germline, CDR1 is SGDLS, CDR2 YYNGEE. Germline trimming cut 2 bases from V and 6 bases from J; bases unmatched to any gene: 5.